The entry below gives a single T cell receptor (beta chain) sequence along with its context. Clones were sequenced by immunoSEQ multiplex PCR, and TCRdb holds only the in-frame ones, with some missing. This table holds hundreds of thousands of clones, 90% to 97% found once. The data belong to a study of shared clonotypes between healthy human individuals. Deletions cut 7 bases from V and 2 bases from J, with 18 bases between. CDR3 length: 16 amino acids. Germline CDR1 is MNHEY and CDR2 is SMNVEV (reference sequence). Material for sequencing was naive CD4+ T cells sorted from blood. Specified subset: CD45RA+ positively selected. V is TRBV27 and J is TRBJ2-1; possibly TRBD2 for D (6 bases). The receptor was isolated from a woman aged 30 to 39 in good health. In DNA, the CDR3 is TGTGCCAGCACCAGAACCCCGGGACTGGCCTACAATGAGCAGTTCTTC. Protein sequence: CASTRTPGLAYNEQFF.